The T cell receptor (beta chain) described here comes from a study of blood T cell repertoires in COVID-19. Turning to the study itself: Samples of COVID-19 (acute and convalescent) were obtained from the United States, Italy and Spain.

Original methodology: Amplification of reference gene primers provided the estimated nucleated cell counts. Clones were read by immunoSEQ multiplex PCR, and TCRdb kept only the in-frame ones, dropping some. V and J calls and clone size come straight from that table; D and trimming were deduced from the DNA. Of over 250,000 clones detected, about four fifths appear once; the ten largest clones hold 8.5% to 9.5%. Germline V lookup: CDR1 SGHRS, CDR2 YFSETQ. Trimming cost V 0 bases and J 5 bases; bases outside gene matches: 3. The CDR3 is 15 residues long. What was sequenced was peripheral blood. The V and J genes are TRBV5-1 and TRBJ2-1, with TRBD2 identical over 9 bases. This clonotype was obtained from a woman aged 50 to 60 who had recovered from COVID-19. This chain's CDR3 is CASSLALAGNNEQFF. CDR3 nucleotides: TGCGCCAGCAGCTTGGCACTAGCGGGCAACAATGAGCAGTTCTTC.